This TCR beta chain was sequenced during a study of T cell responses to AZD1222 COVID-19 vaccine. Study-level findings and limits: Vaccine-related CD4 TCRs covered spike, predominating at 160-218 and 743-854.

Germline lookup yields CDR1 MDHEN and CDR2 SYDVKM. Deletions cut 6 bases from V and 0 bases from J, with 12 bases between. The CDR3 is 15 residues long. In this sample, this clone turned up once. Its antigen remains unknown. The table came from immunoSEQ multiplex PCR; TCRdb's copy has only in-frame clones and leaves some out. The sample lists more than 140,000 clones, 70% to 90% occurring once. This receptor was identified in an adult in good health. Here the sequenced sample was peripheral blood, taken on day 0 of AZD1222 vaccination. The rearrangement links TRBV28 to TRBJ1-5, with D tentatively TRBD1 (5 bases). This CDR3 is CASSLGVDSNQPQHF. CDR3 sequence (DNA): TGTGCCAGCAGCCTGGGGGTGGATAGCAATCAGCCCCAGCATTTT.